This T cell receptor beta chain is drawn from a study of T cells in localized non-small cell lung cancer. The germline CDR1 and CDR2 sequences are LNHDA and SQIVND (reference sequence). J was trimmed by 2 bases and V by 5 bases; bases with no gene match: 0. The CDR3 is 14 residues long. Produced via immunoSEQ multiplex PCR; TCRdb's table is partial and in-frame only. The data contain about 70,000 clones, roughly nine tenths of them seen just once; the ten biggest clones take up 20% to 25%. This chain connects TRBV19 to TRBJ1-2; TRBD1 aligns across 12 bases. This specimen consisted of peripheral blood, obtained before any cancer treatment. The TCR sequence derives from a male donor older than 55 with stage III squamous cell lung carcinoma. CDR3 nucleotides: TGTGCCAGTAGTGGGACAGGGGGCAACTATGGCTACACCTTC. It yields the protein CASSGTGGNYGYTF.